This T cell receptor beta chain was recorded in a study of response to subunit inactivated influenza vaccine. TCRdb passed the RT-PCR reads through MiXCR, listing each CDR3 protein once. The sample shows approximately 530,000 distinct CDR3 sequences, roughly 13% of them seen only once. This TCR was recovered from a man in his fifties or sixties who received an inactivated influenza vaccine. The material sequenced was PBMCs from blood, taken 40 to 50 days after vaccination.

CDR3 sequence reads: CASSQDRTQYF. DNA for the CDR3: TGTGCCAGCAGCCAAGATCGTACGCAGTATTTT. This rearrangement joins TRBV4-2 to TRBJ2-3; D is uncertain. The germline V and J ends were trimmed by 0 bases and 8 bases, with 3 bases remaining between them. Germline V gene sequence: CDR1 LGHNA, CDR2 YNFKEQ. This CDR3 spans 11 amino acids.